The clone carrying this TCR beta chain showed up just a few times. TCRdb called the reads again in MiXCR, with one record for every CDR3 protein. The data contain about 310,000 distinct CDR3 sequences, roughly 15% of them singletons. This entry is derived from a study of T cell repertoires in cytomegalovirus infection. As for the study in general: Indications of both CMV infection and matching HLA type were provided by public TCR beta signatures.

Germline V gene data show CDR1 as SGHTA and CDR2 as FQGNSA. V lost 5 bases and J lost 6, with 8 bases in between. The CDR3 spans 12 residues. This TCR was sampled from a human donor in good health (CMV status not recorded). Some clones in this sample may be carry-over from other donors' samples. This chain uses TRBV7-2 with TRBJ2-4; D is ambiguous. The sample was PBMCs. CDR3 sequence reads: CASSQYRNIQYF. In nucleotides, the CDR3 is TGTGCCAGCAGCCAGTACCGAAACATTCAGTACTTC. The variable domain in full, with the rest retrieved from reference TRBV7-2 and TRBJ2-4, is GAGVSQSPSNKVTEKGKDVELRCDPISGHTALYWYRQSLGQGLEFLIYFQGNSAPDKSGLPSDRFSAERTGGSVSTLTIQRTQQEDSAVYLCASSQYRNIQYFGAGTRLSVL.